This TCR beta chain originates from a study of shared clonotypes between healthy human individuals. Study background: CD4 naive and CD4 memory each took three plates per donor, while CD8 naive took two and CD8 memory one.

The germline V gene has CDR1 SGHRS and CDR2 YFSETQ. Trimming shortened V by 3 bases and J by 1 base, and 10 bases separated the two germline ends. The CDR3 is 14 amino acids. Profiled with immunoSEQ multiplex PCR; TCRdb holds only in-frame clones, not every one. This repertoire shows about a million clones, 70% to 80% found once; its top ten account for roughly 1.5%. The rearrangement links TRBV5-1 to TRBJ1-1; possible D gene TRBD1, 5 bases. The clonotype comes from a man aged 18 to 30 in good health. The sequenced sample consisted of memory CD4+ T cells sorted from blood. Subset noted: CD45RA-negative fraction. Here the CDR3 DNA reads TGCGCCAGCAGCTGGTCCCAGGGGAACACTGAAGCTTTCTTT. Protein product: CASSWSQGNTEAFF.